A selection of T cell receptor beta chains follows, all from one sample in a study of cytomegalovirus exposure and HLA in healthy donors. Clones were read by immunoSEQ multiplex PCR, and TCRdb kept only the in-frame ones, dropping some. The data show 150,000 to 200,000 clones, 70% to 80% seen once. The sequenced material came from PBMCs. These receptor sequences come from a woman in her thirties in good health and CMV-seropositive. Both conserved end residues are part of each CDR3. The order of the fields is D gene, J gene, V gene, clone size, CDR3 DNA, CDR3 protein. The D gene is left open where the match is weak. Size is stated for part of the rows, as once, few or many counts, or as a class when the clone is expanded.

>TRBD1|TRBJ2-5|TRBV27|NA
TGTGCCAGCAGTTTATTTACAGGGGCCCAAGAGACCCAGTACTTC
CASSLFTGAQETQYF
>NA|TRBJ1-5|TRBV4-1|NA
TGCGCCAGCAGCCAAGATTCGTCAGGTCATAGCAATCAGCCCCAGCATTTT
CASSQDSSGHSNQPQHF
>TRBD2|TRBJ2-7|TRBV6-1|few
TGTGCCAGCAGTGCGATCACTAGCGGGAGCTCCTACGAGCAGTACTTC
CASSAITSGSSYEQYF
>NA|TRBJ1-5|TRBV19|NA
TGTGCCAGTAGTATCGGCCAGGGCCTGATCCAGCCCCAGCATTTT
CASSIGQGLIQPQHF
>NA|TRBJ2-1|TRBV6-5|NA
TGTGCCAGCAGTTACTCGTTGGCGGGGATTTACAATGAGCAGTTCTTC
CASSYSLAGIYNEQFF
>NA|TRBJ2-5|TRBV30|once
TGTGCCTGGAGTGTTCTAGCTCAAGAGACCCAGTACTTC
CAWSVLAQETQYF
>TRBD1|TRBJ2-7|TRBV5-5|NA
TGTGCCAGCAGCTTGACCGGGACAGGGGCCGAGCAGTACTTC
CASSLTGTGAEQYF
>NA|TRBJ1-5|TRBV7-8|NA
TGTGCCAGGAAAAAGGTGTCCAGGGGAGAGGGCAATCAGCCCCAGCATTTT
CARKKVSRGEGNQPQHF
>TRBD2|TRBJ2-7|TRBV7-9|NA
TGTGCCAGCAGAGACGTAAGGACTAGCGGGAGTCCCGACGAGCAGTACTTC
CASRDVRTSGSPDEQYF
>TRBD1|TRBJ1-2|TRBV5-5|NA
TGTGCCAGCAGCTCTAAATCCGGGACAGGGGTCGGCTACACCTTC
CASSSKSGTGVGYTF
>TRBD2|TRBJ2-1|TRBV29-1|NA
TGCAGCGTTCCTACCCCGCTAGCGGGGACCTACAATGAGCAGTTCTTC
CSVPTPLAGTYNEQFF
>TRBD1|TRBJ1-2|TRBV6-7|NA
TGTGCCAGCAGTTACCTCTCGACAGGGACGTTTGATGGCTACACCTTC
CASSYLSTGTFDGYTF
>TRBD1|TRBJ2-1|TRBV5-1|NA
TGCGCCAGCAGCTTGGTGACAGGGGGCAATGAGCAGTTCTTC
CASSLVTGGNEQFF
>NA|TRBJ1-2|TRBV10-2|NA
TGCGCCAGCAGTGAGTCGCCGGAGGACTATGGCTACACCTTC
CASSESPEDYGYTF
>NA|TRBJ2-5|TRBV4-1|NA
TGCGCCAGCAGCCAAGTGAGGGAGACCCAGTACTTC
CASSQVRETQYF
>TRBD1|TRBJ1-3|TRBV11-3|once
TGTGCCAGCAGCTGGGGACAACAGGGGGCGCATGGAAACACCATATATTTT
CASSWGQQGAHGNTIYF
>TRBD2|TRBJ2-1|TRBV4-3|NA
TGCGCCAGCAGCCCCGGGGGGATCAATGAGCAGTTCTTC
CASSPGGINEQFF
>NA|TRBJ1-1|TRBV7-8|few
TGTGCCAGCAGCCATCAGAACACTGAAGCTTTCTTT
CASSHQNTEAFF
>NA|TRBJ2-2|TRBV19|NA
TGTGCCAGTAGTATCGGAGCCAACACCGGGGAGCTGTTTTTT
CASSIGANTGELFF
>TRBD1|TRBJ1-3|TRBV6-6|NA
TGTGCCAGCCAGGACAGGGACCGGAACACCATATATTTT
CASQDRDRNTIYF
>TRBD2|TRBJ2-4|TRBV18|NA
TGTGCCAGCTCACCCCCGACTAGCGGGAATGAAAACATTCAGTACTTC
CASSPPTSGNENIQYF
>TRBD2|TRBJ2-3|TRBV9|NA
TGTGCCAGCAGCCCCCCCGGACTAGCGGGAGGGCCGAACACAGATACGCAGTATTTT
CASSPPGLAGGPNTDTQYF
>NA|TRBJ1-6|TRBV7-6|NA
TGTGCCAGCAGCGTCGGCGGGGGCGGATTCTCCTATAATTCACCCCTCCACTTT
CASSVGGGGFSYNSPLHF
>TRBD2|TRBJ2-1|TRBV4-1|NA
TGCGCCAGCAGCCTCCAGACTAGCGGGGGTCCCAATGAGCAGTTCTTC
CASSLQTSGGPNEQFF
>NA|TRBJ2-7|TRBV7-9|few
TGTGCCAGCAGCTTATCAGGGGTTTCCTACGAGCAGTACTTC
CASSLSGVSYEQYF
>NA|TRBJ1-5|TRBV6-1|medium-sized
TGTGCCAGCAGTGATGGCCCCGAGGGCAATCAGCCCCAGCATTTT
CASSDGPEGNQPQHF
>TRBD2|TRBJ2-3|TRBV7-7|NA
TGTGCCAGCAGGTTTAGCGGGAGTCGGTCAGATACGCAGTATTTT
CASRFSGSRSDTQYF
>TRBD2|TRBJ2-1|TRBV9|few
TGTGCCAGCAGCGTTGAGCGGGGGGCGCTAAACAATGAGCAGCTCTTC
CASSVERGALNNEQLF
>TRBD2|TRBJ2-3|TRBV7-9|once
TGTGCCAGCAGACTAGCGGGGAGTGATACGCAGTATTTT
CASRLAGSDTQYF
>NA|TRBJ1-1|TRBV27|NA
TGTGCCAGCAGTTTACGACAGTTGAACACTGAAGCTTTCTTT
CASSLRQLNTEAFF
>NA|TRBJ1-6|TRBV15|once
TGTGCCACCAGCAGATTGGGCGCCGGGGATAATTCACCCCTCCACTTT
CATSRLGAGDNSPLHF
>TRBD1|TRBJ2-7|TRBV6-1|NA
TGTGCCAGCAGCGGACAGGATTTTAGCTCCTACGAGCAGTACTTC
CASSGQDFSSYEQYF
>NA|TRBJ1-4|TRBV28|NA
TGTGCCAGCAGTCCACCTCAGGGGTCAACTAATGAAAAACTGTTTTTT
CASSPPQGSTNEKLFF
>NA|TRBJ2-2|TRBV4-2|NA
TGTGCCAGCAGCCGGACGGGGGGCCTCGGCACCGGGGAGCTGTTTTTT
CASSRTGGLGTGELFF
>NA|TRBJ1-2|TRBV27|NA
TGTGCCAGCAGGCCCATTAGGGGCGGTTCGGACAAAGTCTATGGCTACACCTTC
CASRPIRGGSDKVYGYTF
>NA|TRBJ1-4|TRBV10-1|NA
TGCGCCAGCAGTGAGTCCGGTCTGAATGAAAAACTGTTTTTT
CASSESGLNEKLFF
>NA|TRBJ1-3|TRBV5-1|NA
TGCGCCAGCAGCTCTTTTACGAGGCTCAGTTCTGGAAACACCATATATTTT
CASSSFTRLSSGNTIYF
>NA|TRBJ1-1|TRBV7-9|NA
TGTGCCAGCAGCGACCAGGCGAACACTGAAGCTTTCTTT
CASSDQANTEAFF
>TRBD1|TRBJ1-1|TRBV2|few
TGTGCCAGCAGTATGACAGGGATGAACACTGAAGCTTTCTTT
CASSMTGMNTEAFF
>NA|TRBJ2-7|TRBV2|NA
TGTGCCAGCACAATAACAGGGAGCGAGCAGTACTTC
CASTITGSEQYF
>TRBD1|TRBJ2-3|TRBV27|NA
TGTGCCAGCACACGTCGGACAGGGAGAACAGATACGCAGTATTTT
CASTRRTGRTDTQYF
>NA|TRBJ2-6|TRBV2|NA
TGTGCCAGCAGTGGTCCCAGGGGATCTGGGGCCAACGTCCTGACTTTC
CASSGPRGSGANVLTF
>NA|TRBJ2-7|TRBV7-2|once
TGTGCCAGCAGCGCCCGGGACACCCCTTCCTACGAGCAGTACTTC
CASSARDTPSYEQYF
>NA|TRBJ1-2|TRBV7-9|NA
TGTGCCAGCAGCTCAGTCGAAGCGCCGGGCTACACCTTC
CASSSVEAPGYTF
>NA|TRBJ2-1|TRBV6-1|NA
TGTGCCAGCAGTGAAAGGCCGGCGTCTAGGAATGAGCAGTTCTTC
CASSERPASRNEQFF
>NA|TRBJ2-1|TRBV18|NA
TGTGCCAGCTCACCAATGGCCGGGACTCAAACCTACAATGAGCAGTTCTTC
CASSPMAGTQTYNEQFF
>NA|TRBJ1-1|TRBV6-5|NA
TGTGCCAGCAGTCCCCTTTACACTATGAACACTGAAGCTTTCTTT
CASSPLYTMNTEAFF
>NA|TRBJ2-2|TRBV15|NA
TGTGCCACCAGCAGGGCTACGGACAGCTTGAACACCGGGGAGCTGTTTTTT
CATSRATDSLNTGELFF
>NA|TRBJ1-4|TRBV5-1|NA
TGCGCCAGCAGCCCCAGGGCAACTAATGAAAAACTGTTTTTT
CASSPRATNEKLFF
>NA|TRBJ1-2|TRBV4-3|NA
TGCGCCAGCAGCCAAGCGGGGGAGGTCGGCTACACCTTC
CASSQAGEVGYTF
>TRBD1|TRBJ1-5|TRBV5-4|NA
TGTGCCAGCAGCTTAGGGACAGGTAGCAATCAGCCCCAGCATTTT
CASSLGTGSNQPQHF